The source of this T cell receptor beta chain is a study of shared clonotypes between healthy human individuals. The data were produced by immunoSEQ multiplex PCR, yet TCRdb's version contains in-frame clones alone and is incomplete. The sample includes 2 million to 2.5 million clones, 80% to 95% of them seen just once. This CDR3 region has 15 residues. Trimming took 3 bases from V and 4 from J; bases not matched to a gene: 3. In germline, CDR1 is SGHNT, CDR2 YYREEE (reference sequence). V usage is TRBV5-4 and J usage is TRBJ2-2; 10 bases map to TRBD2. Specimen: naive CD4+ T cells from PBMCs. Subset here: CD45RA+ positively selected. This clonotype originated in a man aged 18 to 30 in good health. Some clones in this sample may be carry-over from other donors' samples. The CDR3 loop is CASSSASGGTGELFF. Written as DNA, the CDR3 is TGTGCCAGCAGCTCGGCTAGCGGGGGCACCGGGGAGCTGTTTTTT.